The rows below give T cell receptor beta chains drawn from one sample of a study of cytomegalovirus exposure and HLA in healthy donors. Produced via immunoSEQ multiplex PCR; TCRdb's table is partial and in-frame only. The sample includes about 130,000 clones, approximately 84% of them seen just once. The sequenced material came from PBMCs. These receptors all come from a boy aged 2 to 9 in good health and CMV-seronegative. The CDR3 runs from the conserved cysteine through the conserved F or W. Fields, in order: J gene, D gene, V gene, clone size, CDR3 DNA, CDR3 protein. D genes are given only for firm matches. Clone size is not always given. Where it is, it says once, few, many or a class for expanded clones.

J gene: TRBJ1-5
D gene: -
V gene: TRBV6-6
clone size: -
CDR3 DNA: TGTGCCAGCAGCAACGGGGGAGGTTGGAATCAGCCCCAGCATTTT
CDR3 protein: CASSNGGGWNQPQHF

J gene: TRBJ1-2
D gene: TRBD1
V gene: TRBV6-5
clone size: -
CDR3 DNA: TGTGCCAGCAGTTACCCCGGACAGGGCTCCAATGGCTACACCTTC
CDR3 protein: CASSYPGQGSNGYTF

J gene: TRBJ2-2
D gene: -
V gene: TRBV19
clone size: -
CDR3 DNA: TGTGCCAGTAGTATGGACAATTTGGAGCTGTTTTTT
CDR3 protein: CASSMDNLELFF

J gene: TRBJ2-1
D gene: TRBD2
V gene: TRBV7-2
clone size: -
CDR3 DNA: TGTGCCAGCAGCTTCACTAGCGGATCCTACAATGAGCAGTTCTTC
CDR3 protein: CASSFTSGSYNEQFF

J gene: TRBJ2-1
D gene: -
V gene: TRBV5-1
clone size: -
CDR3 DNA: TGCGCCAGCAGCCCGCTCGACAACTCCTACAATGAGCAGTTCTTC
CDR3 protein: CASSPLDNSYNEQFF

J gene: TRBJ1-4
D gene: -
V gene: TRBV6-5
clone size: -
CDR3 DNA: TGTGCCAGCAGTTACCGGGGAGTGGGTGAAAAACTGTTTTTT
CDR3 protein: CASSYRGVGEKLFF

J gene: TRBJ1-4
D gene: -
V gene: TRBV7-9
clone size: -
CDR3 DNA: TGTGCCAGCATAGCCGCAACTAATGAAAAACTGTTTTTT
CDR3 protein: CASIAATNEKLFF

J gene: TRBJ1-2
D gene: -
V gene: TRBV4-3
clone size: -
CDR3 DNA: TGCGCCAGCAGCCAAGATCTGGGGGGGGCAGATGGCTACACCTTC
CDR3 protein: CASSQDLGGADGYTF

J gene: TRBJ2-2
D gene: -
V gene: TRBV9
clone size: few
CDR3 DNA: TGTGCCAGCAGCGTAGTACAGGGTTACCCCGGGGAGCTGTTTTTT
CDR3 protein: CASSVVQGYPGELFF

J gene: TRBJ1-1
D gene: -
V gene: TRBV27
clone size: -
CDR3 DNA: TGTGCCAGCAGTATGTACCGGGGGGGCACTGAAGCTTTCTTT
CDR3 protein: CASSMYRGGTEAFF

J gene: TRBJ2-2
D gene: -
V gene: TRBV27
clone size: -
CDR3 DNA: TGTGCCAGCAGTTTATCCGGGGGAGCGCTTTACACCGGGGAGCTGTTTTTT
CDR3 protein: CASSLSGGALYTGELFF

J gene: TRBJ2-1
D gene: TRBD2
V gene: TRBV2
clone size: -
CDR3 DNA: TGTGCCAGCAGTGACCGACTAGCGGGGGTGAATGAGCAGTTCTTC
CDR3 protein: CASSDRLAGVNEQFF

J gene: TRBJ1-6
D gene: -
V gene: TRBV27
clone size: -
CDR3 DNA: TGTGCCAGCAGTTTACGGGGGGCGGGATCACCCCTCCACTTT
CDR3 protein: CASSLRGAGSPLHF

J gene: TRBJ2-4
D gene: -
V gene: TRBV7-9
clone size: -
CDR3 DNA: TGTGCCAGCAGCGCAGGGAGGGCCAAAAACATTCAGTACTTC
CDR3 protein: CASSAGRAKNIQYF

J gene: TRBJ1-2
D gene: -
V gene: TRBV19
clone size: -
CDR3 DNA: TGTGCCAGTAGTATAGTGTCCTTCTATGGCTACACCTTC
CDR3 protein: CASSIVSFYGYTF

J gene: TRBJ2-1
D gene: TRBD1
V gene: TRBV5-1
clone size: -
CDR3 DNA: TGCGCCAGCAGCTTGAGGGGACAGGGTTACAATGGGCAGTTCTTC
CDR3 protein: CASSLRGQGYNGQFF

J gene: TRBJ1-5
D gene: -
V gene: TRBV27
clone size: -
CDR3 DNA: TGTGCCAGCAGTCATCGCTTTTCGGACAGAGGATATAGCAATCAGCCCCAGCATTTT
CDR3 protein: CASSHRFSDRGYSNQPQHF

J gene: TRBJ1-1
D gene: -
V gene: TRBV6-1
clone size: -
CDR3 DNA: TGTGCCAGCAGTTCACAGGGCCGAAGGCGGGAAGCTTTCTTT
CDR3 protein: CASSSQGRRREAFF

J gene: TRBJ1-1
D gene: TRBD1
V gene: TRBV30
clone size: few
CDR3 DNA: TGTGCCTGGAGCCTAGGACAGGGCATAACTTCGGGAGCTTTCTTT
CDR3 protein: CAWSLGQGITSGAFF

J gene: TRBJ1-5
D gene: TRBD1
V gene: TRBV9
clone size: few
CDR3 DNA: TGTGCCAGCAGCGGGGAGAGGGATGGAGGGGGCTTCAATCAGCCCCAGCATTTT
CDR3 protein: CASSGERDGGGFNQPQHF

J gene: TRBJ2-5
D gene: -
V gene: TRBV18
clone size: -
CDR3 DNA: TGTGCCAGCTCACTTCTCCAAGAGACCCAGTACTTC
CDR3 protein: CASSLLQETQYF

J gene: TRBJ1-4
D gene: -
V gene: TRBV4-3
clone size: -
CDR3 DNA: TGCGCCAGCAGCCAAGAAGGGACACGGGAAAAACTGTTTTTT
CDR3 protein: CASSQEGTREKLFF

J gene: TRBJ2-7
D gene: TRBD1
V gene: TRBV15
clone size: once
CDR3 DNA: TGTGCCACCAGCAGAGATCCCGGACAGGTAGGGGAGCAGTACTTC
CDR3 protein: CATSRDPGQVGEQYF

J gene: TRBJ2-7
D gene: -
V gene: TRBV18
clone size: -
CDR3 DNA: TGTGCCAGCTCACTTTTAGACAGAACCTACGAGCAGTACTTC
CDR3 protein: CASSLLDRTYEQYF

J gene: TRBJ2-7
D gene: TRBD1
V gene: TRBV5-1
clone size: once
CDR3 DNA: TGCGCCAGCAGCCGTGTGGGACAGGGGATAAACGAGCAGTACTTC
CDR3 protein: CASSRVGQGINEQYF

J gene: TRBJ1-5
D gene: -
V gene: TRBV6-5
clone size: -
CDR3 DNA: TGTGCCAGCAGTTCCTTGGGGGCTGATCAGCCCCAGCATTTT
CDR3 protein: CASSSLGADQPQHF

J gene: TRBJ2-3
D gene: TRBD2
V gene: TRBV29-1
clone size: -
CDR3 DNA: TGCAGCGTTGAAGGGGGACTAGCGGGGGCCACAGATACGCAGTATTTT
CDR3 protein: CSVEGGLAGATDTQYF

J gene: TRBJ1-2
D gene: -
V gene: TRBV2
clone size: -
CDR3 DNA: TGTGCCAGCAGTGACCAGGGGCGATATGGCTACACCTTC
CDR3 protein: CASSDQGRYGYTF

J gene: TRBJ2-7
D gene: TRBD1
V gene: TRBV4-1
clone size: -
CDR3 DNA: TGCGCCAGCAGCCAATATCCGACAGGGACGCCAAGCTCCTACGAGCAGTACTTC
CDR3 protein: CASSQYPTGTPSSYEQYF

J gene: TRBJ2-3
D gene: TRBD1
V gene: TRBV7-6
clone size: -
CDR3 DNA: TGTGCCAGCAGCTCCCGGGACAGGGGAACAGATACGCAGTATTTT
CDR3 protein: CASSSRDRGTDTQYF

J gene: TRBJ2-1
D gene: TRBD2
V gene: TRBV5-6
clone size: -
CDR3 DNA: TGTGCCAGCAGCCCACAAGTCGGAGCGGGGACCTACAATGAGCAGTTCTTC
CDR3 protein: CASSPQVGAGTYNEQFF

J gene: TRBJ1-4
D gene: -
V gene: TRBV7-2
clone size: -
CDR3 DNA: TGTGCCAGCAGCTTATGGGGCGCAACTAATGAAAAACTGTTTTTT
CDR3 protein: CASSLWGATNEKLFF

J gene: TRBJ2-3
D gene: TRBD1
V gene: TRBV10-1
clone size: once
CDR3 DNA: TGCGCCAGCAGTGAAACGCAACCGGACAGGGCGGTATCAGATACGCAGTATTTT
CDR3 protein: CASSETQPDRAVSDTQYF